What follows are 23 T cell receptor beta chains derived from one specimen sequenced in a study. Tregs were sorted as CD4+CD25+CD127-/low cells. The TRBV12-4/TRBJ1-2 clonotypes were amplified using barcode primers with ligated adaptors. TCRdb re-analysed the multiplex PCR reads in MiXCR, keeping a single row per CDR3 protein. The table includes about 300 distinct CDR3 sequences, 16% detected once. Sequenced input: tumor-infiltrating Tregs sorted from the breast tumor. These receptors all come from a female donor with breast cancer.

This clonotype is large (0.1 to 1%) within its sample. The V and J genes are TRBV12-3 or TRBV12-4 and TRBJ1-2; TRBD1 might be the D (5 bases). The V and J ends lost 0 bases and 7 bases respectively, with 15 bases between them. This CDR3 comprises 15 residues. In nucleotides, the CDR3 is TGTGCCAGCAGTTTAGCGCGTAGAGGGGTGGGTGGCTACACCTTC. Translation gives CASSLARRGVGGYTF.

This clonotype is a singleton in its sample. The CDR3 reads CASSSQMGYTF. The CDR3 DNA reads TGTGCCAGCAGTTCGCAGATGGGCTACACCTTC. V is TRBV12-3 or TRBV12-4 and J is TRBJ1-2; D gene unclear. This CDR3 is built from 11 residues. V gave up 4 bases and J gave up 8 bases, with 8 bases separating them.

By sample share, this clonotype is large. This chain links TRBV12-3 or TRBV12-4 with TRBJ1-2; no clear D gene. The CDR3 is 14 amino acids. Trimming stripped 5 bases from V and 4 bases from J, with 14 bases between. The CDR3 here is CASSPSRGSYGYTF. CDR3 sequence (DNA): TGTGCCAGCAGTCCCTCTCGGGGTAGCTATGGCTACACCTTC.

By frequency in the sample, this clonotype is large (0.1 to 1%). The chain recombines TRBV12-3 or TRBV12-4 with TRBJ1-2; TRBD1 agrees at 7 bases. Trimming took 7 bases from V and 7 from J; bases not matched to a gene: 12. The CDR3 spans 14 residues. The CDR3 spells CASKGTGDAGGYTF. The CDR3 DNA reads TGTGCCAGCAAGGGAACAGGGGACGCAGGTGGCTACACCTTC.

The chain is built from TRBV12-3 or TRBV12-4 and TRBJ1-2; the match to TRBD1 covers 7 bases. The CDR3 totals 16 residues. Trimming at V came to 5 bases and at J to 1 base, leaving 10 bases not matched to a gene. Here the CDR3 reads CASSAFPGTDNYGYTF. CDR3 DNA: TGTGCCAGCAGTGCGTTTCCCGGGACAGATAACTATGGCTACACCTTC.

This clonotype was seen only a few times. The CDR3 sequence: CASSEGHYGYTF. The CDR3 DNA reads TGTGCCAGCTCAGAGGGCCACTATGGCTACACCTTC. The chain has TRBV12-3 or TRBV12-4 and TRBJ1-2; D remains ambiguous. With 8 bases removed from V and 3 bases from J, the gap between germline ends came to 10 bases. The CDR3 has 12 residues.

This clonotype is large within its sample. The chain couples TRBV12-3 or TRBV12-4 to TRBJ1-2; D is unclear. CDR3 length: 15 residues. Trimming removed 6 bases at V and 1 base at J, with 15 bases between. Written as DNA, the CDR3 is TGTGCCAGCAGCCACGGGAGGAGATTTAACTATGGCTACACCTTC. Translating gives CASSHGRRFNYGYTF.

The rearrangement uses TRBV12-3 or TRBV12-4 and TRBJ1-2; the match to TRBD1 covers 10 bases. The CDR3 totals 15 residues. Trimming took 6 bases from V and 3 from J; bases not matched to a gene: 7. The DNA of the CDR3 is TGTGCCAGCAGCAGTAGGGACAGGGGAGACTATGGCTACACCTTC. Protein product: CASSSRDRGDYGYTF.

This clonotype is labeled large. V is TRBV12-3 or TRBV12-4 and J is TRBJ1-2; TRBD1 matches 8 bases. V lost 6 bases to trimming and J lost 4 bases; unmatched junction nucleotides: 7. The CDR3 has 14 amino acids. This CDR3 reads CASRETGVPYGYTF. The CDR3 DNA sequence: TGTGCCAGCAGAGAGACAGGGGTCCCCTATGGCTACACCTTC.

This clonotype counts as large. The CDR3 spells CASTPRRGVGYTF. In DNA, the CDR3 is TGTGCCAGCACACCTCGGAGGGGAGTCGGCTACACCTTC. The chain carries TRBV12-3 or TRBV12-4 and TRBJ1-2, with a tentative D call TRBD1 (5 bases). Trimming took off 7 bases at V and 8 bases at J, with 17 bases between the two ends. The CDR3 extends over 13 amino acids.

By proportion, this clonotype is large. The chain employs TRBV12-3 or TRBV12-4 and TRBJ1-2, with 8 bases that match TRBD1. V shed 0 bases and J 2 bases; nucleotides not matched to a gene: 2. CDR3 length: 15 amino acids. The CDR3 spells CASSLARTGNYGYTF. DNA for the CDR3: TGTGCCAGCAGTTTAGCCCGGACAGGGAACTATGGCTACACCTTC.

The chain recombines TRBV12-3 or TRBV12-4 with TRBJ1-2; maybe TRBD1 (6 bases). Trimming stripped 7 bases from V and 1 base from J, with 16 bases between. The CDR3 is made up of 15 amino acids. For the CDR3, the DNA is TGTGCCAGCACCCGGGCTTCAGGGGTTAACTATGGCTACACCTTC. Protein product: CASTRASGVNYGYTF.

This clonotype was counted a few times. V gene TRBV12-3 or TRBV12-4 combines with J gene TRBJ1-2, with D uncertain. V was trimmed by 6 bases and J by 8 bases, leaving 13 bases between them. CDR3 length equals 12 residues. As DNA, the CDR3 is TGTGCCAGCAGCCATGGGCCGAGGGGCTACACCTTC. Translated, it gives CASSHGPRGYTF.

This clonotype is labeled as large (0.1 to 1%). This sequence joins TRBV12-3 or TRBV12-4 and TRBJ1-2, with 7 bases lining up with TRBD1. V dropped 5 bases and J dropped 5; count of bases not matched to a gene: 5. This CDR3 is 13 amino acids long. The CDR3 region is CASSLGTVYGYTF. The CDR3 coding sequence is TGTGCCAGCAGTCTCGGGACAGTTTATGGCTACACCTTC.

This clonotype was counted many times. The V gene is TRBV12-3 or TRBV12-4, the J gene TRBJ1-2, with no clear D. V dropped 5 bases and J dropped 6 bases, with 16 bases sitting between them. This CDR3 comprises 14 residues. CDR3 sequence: CASSLRSEVHGYTF. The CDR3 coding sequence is TGTGCCAGCAGTCTCCGATCGGAGGTCCATGGCTACACCTTC.

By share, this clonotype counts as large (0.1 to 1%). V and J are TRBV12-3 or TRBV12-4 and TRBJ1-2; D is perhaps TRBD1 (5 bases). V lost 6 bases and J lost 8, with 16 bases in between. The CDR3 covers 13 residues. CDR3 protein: CASSPTGRGGYTF. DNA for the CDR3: TGTGCCAGCAGCCCCACAGGCCGTGGCGGCTACACCTTC.

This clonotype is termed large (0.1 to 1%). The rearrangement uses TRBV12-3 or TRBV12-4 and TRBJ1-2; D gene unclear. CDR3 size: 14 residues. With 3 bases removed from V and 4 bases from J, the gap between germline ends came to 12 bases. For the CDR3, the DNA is TGTGCCAGCAGTTTTGGTGCTCTTTTCTATGGCTACACCTTC. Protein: CASSFGALFYGYTF.

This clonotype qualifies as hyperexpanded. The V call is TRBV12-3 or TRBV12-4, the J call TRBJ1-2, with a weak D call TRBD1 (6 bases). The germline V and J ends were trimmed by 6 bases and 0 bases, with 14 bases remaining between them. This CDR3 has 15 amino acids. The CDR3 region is CASSSLRTANYGYTF. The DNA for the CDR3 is TGTGCCAGCAGCTCTCTACGGACAGCTAACTATGGCTACACCTTC.

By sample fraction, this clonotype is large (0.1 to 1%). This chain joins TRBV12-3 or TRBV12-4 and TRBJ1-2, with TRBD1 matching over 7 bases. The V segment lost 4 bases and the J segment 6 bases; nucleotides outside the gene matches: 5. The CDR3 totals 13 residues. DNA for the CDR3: TGTGCCAGCAGTTACGACAGGGTCAATGGCTACACCTTC. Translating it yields CASSYDRVNGYTF.

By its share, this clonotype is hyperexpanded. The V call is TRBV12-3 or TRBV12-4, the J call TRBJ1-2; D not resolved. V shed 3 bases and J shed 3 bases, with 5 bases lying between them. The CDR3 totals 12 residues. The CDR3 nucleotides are TGTGCCAGCAGTTTCGTGGACTATGGCTACACCTTC. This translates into CASSFVDYGYTF.

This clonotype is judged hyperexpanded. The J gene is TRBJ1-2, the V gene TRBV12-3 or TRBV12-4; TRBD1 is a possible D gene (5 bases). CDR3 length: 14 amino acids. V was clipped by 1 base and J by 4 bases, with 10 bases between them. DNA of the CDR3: TGTGCCAGCAGTTTAGGCGGGACCCGCTATGGCTACACCTTC. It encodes CASSLGGTRYGYTF.

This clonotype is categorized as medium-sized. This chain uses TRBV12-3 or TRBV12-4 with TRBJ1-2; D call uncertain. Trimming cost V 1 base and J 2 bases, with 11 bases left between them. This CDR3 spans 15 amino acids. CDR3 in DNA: TGTGCCAGCAGTTTAGGGCCACCCGGGAACTATGGCTACACCTTC. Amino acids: CASSLGPPGNYGYTF.

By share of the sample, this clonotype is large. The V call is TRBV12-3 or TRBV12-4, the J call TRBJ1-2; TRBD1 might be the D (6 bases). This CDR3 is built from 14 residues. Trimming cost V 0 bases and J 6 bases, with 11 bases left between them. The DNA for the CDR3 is TGTGCCAGCAGTTTAGCCAGGGGAAAGAATGGCTACACCTTC. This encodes CASSLARGKNGYTF.